The 27 T cell receptor beta chains listed next were all sequenced from one sample in a study of cytomegalovirus exposure and HLA in healthy donors. 13 Jbeta primers and 60 Vbeta primers were used for the PCR. Measured with immunoSEQ multiplex PCR; TCRdb has only the in-frame clones, and not every one. Among fewer than 120,000 clones listed, around 86% were seen once. The material sequenced was PBMCs. These TCRs come from a man aged 35 to 55 in good health and CMV-seronegative.

This clone was seen a few times. The gene calls are TRBV5-1 and TRBJ1-1; a weak D match, TRBD1 (5 bases). CDR1 and CDR2 (germline): SGHRS, YFSETQ. There are 14 residues in the CDR3. V lost 3 bases, J lost 5 bases, and 14 bases lay in between. The CDR3 reads CASSSEAGVTEAFF. Here the CDR3 DNA reads TGCGCCAGCAGCTCGGAGGCGGGGGTGACTGAAGCTTTCTTT.

The J gene is TRBJ2-5, the V gene TRBV7-6; possibly TRBD1 for D (6 bases). Germline CDR1 is SGHVS and CDR2 is FNYEAQ. The V end was cut by 5 bases, the J end by 0 bases, with 13 bases between. CDR3 size: 15 residues. In DNA, the CDR3 is TGTGCCAGCAGCCAGGGGCGGCTTAACCAAGAGACCCAGTACTTC. This encodes CASSQGRLNQETQYF.

The chain has TRBV2 and TRBJ2-3, with 9 bases fitting TRBD2. From germline, CDR1 is SNHLY and CDR2 FYNNEI. V lost 6 bases, J lost 4 bases, and 5 bases stayed unmatched. This CDR3 is built from 14 residues. CDR3 nucleotides: TGTGCCAGCAGGCCTCTAGCGGGGTCAGATACGCAGTATTTT. It translates to CASRPLAGSDTQYF.

This clone was seen only once. CDR3 amino acids: CASSLKGGSYEQYF. CDR3 nucleotides: TGTGCCAGCAGCTTGAAAGGGGGCTCCTACGAGCAGTACTTC. The chain employs TRBV5-8 and TRBJ2-7; D may be TRBD1 (6 bases). The CDR3 extends over 14 amino acids. The V gene lost 1 base and the J gene lost 0 bases, with 8 bases spanning the gap. Germline CDR1 and CDR2: SGHTS and YDEGEE. The full variable domain, with the rest looked up from reference TRBV5-8 and TRBJ2-7, is EAGVTQSPTHLIKTRGQQATLRCSPISGHTSVYWYQQALGLGLQFLLWYDEGEERNRGNFPPRFSGRQFPNYSSELNVNALELEDSALYLCASSLKGGSYEQYFGPGTRLTVT.

This chain uses TRBV25-1 with TRBJ1-1, with D unclear. The germline V and J ends were trimmed by 4 bases and 0 bases, with 12 bases remaining between them. This CDR3 has 15 amino acids. The germline V gene encodes CDR1 MGHDK and CDR2 SYGVNS. In DNA form, the CDR3 reads TGTGCCAGCAGTGCTCTTCGACAATTGAACACTGAAGCTTTCTTT. It codes for CASSALRQLNTEAFF.

This chain joins TRBV7-8 and TRBJ2-5; D gene ambiguous. The better agreement between TRBJ2-7 and the DNA end casts doubt on the J call. The CDR3 contains 12 residues. Germline assignment: CDR1 SGHVS and CDR2 FQNEAQ. CDR3 in amino acids: CASSFTEYEQYF. In nucleotides, the CDR3 is TGTGCCAGCAGCTTTACTGAGTACGAGCAGTACTTC.

This chain joins TRBV4-3 and TRBJ2-2, with D hard to call. Looked up from germline, CDR1 is LGHNA and CDR2 is YSLEER. The CDR3 runs 15 residues. The V gene lost 1 base and the J gene lost 1 base, with 7 bases spanning the gap. The CDR3: CASSQGLRNTGELFF. CDR3 DNA sequence: TGCGCCAGCAGCCAAGGGCTCCGGAACACCGGGGAGCTGTTTTTT.

The chain uses TRBV7-2 and TRBJ2-3, with 10 nucleotides matching TRBD1. The CDR3 contains 17 residues. Germline CDR1 reads SGHTA; CDR2 reads FQGNSA. V lost 3 bases and J lost 0; bases outside the gene matches: 6. The CDR3 nucleotides read TGTGCCAGCAGCTTCGGGGACAGGGGAACTAGCACAGATACGCAGTATTTT. Protein: CASSFGDRGTSTDTQYF.

This clone was counted a single time. This chain uses TRBV5-1 with TRBJ2-7; perhaps TRBD2 as D (6 bases). Germline CDR1 reads SGHRS; CDR2 reads YFSETQ. The CDR3 length is 16 residues. Deletions cut 4 bases from V and 3 bases from J, with 20 bases between. The CDR3 DNA reads as TGCGCCAGCAGCAAGTCAACCGGGACTTTGAACTACGAGCAGTACTTC. This codes for CASSKSTGTLNYEQYF.

This rearrangement joins TRBV5-6 to TRBJ1-5; possible D gene TRBD1, 6 bases. This CDR3 has 15 residues. Germline lookup yields CDR1 SGHDT and CDR2 YYEEEE. V shed 1 base and J shed 1 base, with 9 bases lying between them. CDR3 amino acids: CASSLYQGSNQPQHF. The CDR3 coding sequence is TGTGCCAGCAGCTTGTACCAGGGGAGCAATCAGCCCCAGCATTTT.

This clone was seen only once. V and J are TRBV2 and TRBJ2-7, with 9 bases that match TRBD2. The CDR3 sequence is 16 residues long. CDR1 is SNHLY and CDR2 is FYNNEI in the germline V gene. After removal of 6 bases from V and 0 bases from J, the junction contained 9 bases not matched to a gene. The CDR3 coding sequence is TGTGCCAGCAGCCGGGGACTAGCAGCAATCTCCTACGAGCAGTACTTC. Encoded protein: CASSRGLAAISYEQYF.

The chain couples TRBV28 to TRBJ1-1; 7 bases are shared with TRBD1. The J segment lost 3 bases and the V segment lost 5 bases, leaving 6 bases of the junction unmatched. The CDR3 covers 14 residues. Germline V gives CDR1 MDHEN, CDR2 SYDVKM. The CDR3 DNA is TGTGCCAGCAGTGCCCCGGGACAGTACACTGAAGCTTTCTTT. Translation: CASSAPGQYTEAFF.

This clone appeared a few times. The chain couples TRBV18 to TRBJ1-5; D call uncertain. Germline CDR1 KGHSH, CDR2 LQKENI. This CDR3 has 14 amino acids. Trimming cost V 3 bases and J 2 bases, with 8 bases left between them. CDR3 sequence: CASSPEVGNQPQHF. Written as DNA, the CDR3 is TGTGCCAGCTCACCTGAGGTTGGCAATCAGCCCCAGCATTTT.

The chain combines TRBV29-1 with TRBJ1-4; D is unresolved. The CDR3 sequence is 13 residues long. CDR1 and CDR2 from the germline V gene are SQVTM and ANQGSEA. Trimming took off 4 bases at V and 6 bases at J, with 12 bases between the two ends. The CDR3: CSVAVTLDEKLFF. Written as DNA, the CDR3 is TGCAGCGTTGCGGTGACACTAGATGAAAAACTGTTTTTT. Supplemented by reference TRBV29-1 and TRBJ1-4, the full variable domain reads SAVISQKPSRDICQRGTSLTIQCQVDSQVTMMFWYRQQPGQSLTLIATANQGSEATYESGFVIDKFPISRPNLTFSTLTVSNMSPEDSSIYLCSVAVTLDEKLFFGSGTQLSVL.

V is TRBV19 and J is TRBJ2-7, with 8 bases lining up with TRBD1. Germline V gene sequence: CDR1 LNHDA, CDR2 SQIVND (reference sequence). The CDR3 is 14 amino acids. Unmatched junction bases numbered 6, after V lost 5 bases and J lost 3 bases. The CDR3 DNA reads as TGTGCCAGTAGTGCCCGACAGGGGCTCTACGAGCAGTACTTC. This codes for CASSARQGLYEQYF.

CDR3 region: CASSEGSLAKNIQYF. CDR3 in DNA: TGTGCCAGCAGTGAAGGTAGTCTCGCCAAAAACATTCAGTACTTC. The chain is built from TRBV6-1 and TRBJ2-4; D ambiguous. Germline V gives CDR1 MNHNS, CDR2 SASEGT. Between the trimmed V and J ends, which lost 1 base and 1 base, there was a span of 8 bases. CDR3 size: 15 residues.

The chain combines TRBV6-1 with TRBJ2-5; 8 bases align to TRBD1. Germline V CDR1 and CDR2: MNHNS, SASEGT. Trimming at V came to 6 bases and at J to 5 bases, leaving 11 bases not matched to a gene. The CDR3 is 15 amino acids. CDR3 in amino acids: CASSAVPGGGETQYF. CDR3 in DNA: TGTGCCAGCAGCGCGGTCCCAGGGGGCGGTGAGACCCAGTACTTC.

The rearrangement links TRBV5-1 to TRBJ1-6, with a weak D call TRBD1 (5 bases). This CDR3 has 17 residues. Looked up from germline, CDR1 is SGHRS and CDR2 is YFSETQ. V lost 4 bases and J 1 base, leaving 15 bases between the germline ends. In nucleotides, the CDR3 is TGCGCCAGCAGCCCGGGGGGTACAGGATCCTATAATTCACCCCTCCACTTT. This codes for CASSPGGTGSYNSPLHF.

This rearrangement joins TRBV5-4 to TRBJ2-7, with 12 bases that match TRBD2. The germline V gene has CDR1 SGHNT and CDR2 YYREEE (reference sequence). CDR3 length: 17 amino acids. The V segment lost 1 base and the J segment 0 bases; nucleotides outside the gene matches: 5. In nucleotides, the CDR3 is TGTGCCAGCAGCTTGTGGACTAGCGGGGCCCGCTCCTACGAGCAGTACTTC. The encoded protein is CASSLWTSGARSYEQYF.

The gene calls are TRBV6-5 and TRBJ2-3, with 11 nucleotides matching TRBD2. Germline loops: CDR1 MNHEY, CDR2 SVGAGI. This CDR3 comprises 14 residues. V lost 6 bases, J lost 8 bases, and 7 bases stayed unmatched. The CDR3 bases are TGTGCCAGCAGGGGGCTAGCGGGGGGAGCTACGCAGTATTTT. The encoded protein is CASRGLAGGATQYF.

The chain joins TRBV27 to TRBJ2-1; 7 bases align to TRBD1. The CDR3 is 15 amino acids. CDR1 and CDR2 from the germline V gene are MNHEY and SMNVEV (reference sequence). The V and J ends lost 6 bases and 4 bases, in that order; junction bases with no gene match: 9. CDR3 loop: CASSTDRLAYNEQFF. Written as DNA, the CDR3 is TGTGCCAGCAGCACGGACAGGTTAGCTTACAATGAGCAGTTCTTC.

This clone was found a few times. CDR3 amino acids: CASSMGQTNYGYTF. The CDR3 nucleotides read TGTGCCAGCAGTATGGGACAGACTAACTATGGCTACACCTTC. This chain connects TRBV28 to TRBJ1-2; TRBD1 agrees at 7 bases. The CDR3 contains 14 residues. CDR1 is MDHEN, CDR2 SYDVKM, per germline. With 5 bases clipped from V and 0 bases from J, the junction kept 3 bases outside the gene matches.

The gene calls are TRBV5-6 and TRBJ1-4; D gene unclear. The CDR3 totals 16 residues. The V gene's germline CDR1 is SGHDT and CDR2 YYEEEE. Trimming stripped 0 bases from V and 5 bases from J, with 14 bases between. The CDR3 DNA sequence: TGTGCCAGCAGCTTGGGGCGAGGAGAGGTCAATGAAAAACTGTTTTTT. Its translation: CASSLGRGEVNEKLFF.

The rearrangement uses TRBV4-1 and TRBJ2-4; 8 bases are a match to TRBD2. The CDR3 runs 17 residues. The germline V gene has CDR1 MGHRA and CDR2 YSYEKL. J gave up 1 base and V 0 bases, and 5 bases lay outside the gene matches. In DNA form, the CDR3 reads TGCGCCAGCAGCCAAGAAAGGGGCGGGGGGGCCAAAAACATTCAGTACTTC. Protein: CASSQERGGGAKNIQYF.

The V gene is TRBV9, the J gene TRBJ2-6, with a weak D call TRBD1 (5 bases). The CDR3 sequence is 16 residues long. V was clipped by 0 bases and J by 2 bases, with 9 bases between them. Germline lookup yields CDR1 SGDLS and CDR2 YYNGEE. The CDR3 region has the DNA TGTGCCAGCAGCGTAGCCGCAGGGCCTGGGGCCAACGTCCTGACTTTC. This sequence encodes CASSVAAGPGANVLTF.

The J gene is TRBJ1-5, the V gene TRBV19; D unresolved. The germline V gene encodes CDR1 LNHDA and CDR2 SQIVND (reference sequence). The CDR3 has 15 amino acids. V was shortened by 1 base and J by 3 bases, with 10 bases between the two germline ends. The CDR3 region has the DNA TGTGCCAGTAGTATAGGAGGGTTGGACAATCAGCCCCAGCATTTT. As protein: CASSIGGLDNQPQHF.

This CDR3 reads CASSVRDRDAEAFF. The CDR3 nucleotides read TGTGCCAGCAGCGTCCGGGACAGGGACGCTGAAGCTTTCTTT. The genes are TRBV9 and TRBJ1-1, with 9 bases matching TRBD1. V gave up 2 bases and J gave up 6 bases; unmatched junction bases: 5. CDR3 length equals 14 residues. CDR1 is SGDLS and CDR2 is YYNGEE in the germline V gene. Combining the CDR3 with reference TRBV9 and TRBJ1-1 gives the whole variable domain DSGVTQTPKHLITATGQRVTLRCSPRSGDLSVYWYQQSLDQGLQFLIQYYNGEERAKGNILERFSAQQFPDLHSELNLSSLELGDSALYFCASSVRDRDAEAFFGQGTRLTVV.